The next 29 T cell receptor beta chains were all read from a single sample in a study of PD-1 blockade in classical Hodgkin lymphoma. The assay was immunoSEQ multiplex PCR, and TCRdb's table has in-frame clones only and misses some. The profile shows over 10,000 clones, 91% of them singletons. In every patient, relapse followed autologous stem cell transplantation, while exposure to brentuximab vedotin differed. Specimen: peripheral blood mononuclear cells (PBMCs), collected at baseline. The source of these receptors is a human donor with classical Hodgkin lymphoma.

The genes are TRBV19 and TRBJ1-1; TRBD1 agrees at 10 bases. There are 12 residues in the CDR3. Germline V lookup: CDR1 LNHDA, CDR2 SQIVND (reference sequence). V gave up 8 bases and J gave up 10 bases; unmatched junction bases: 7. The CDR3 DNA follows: TGTGCCAGTTCGACAGGGGGCGGTGGAGCTTTCTTT. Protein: CASSTGGGGAFF.

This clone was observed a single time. The CDR3 region has the DNA TGTGCCAGCAGCTTGGACCCTTTGCGGGGGGGGACCTACGAGCAGTACTTC. As protein: CASSLDPLRGGTYEQYF. The chain combines TRBV5-4 with TRBJ2-7; 9 positions match TRBD2. From germline, CDR1 is SGHNT and CDR2 YYREEE (reference sequence). Trimming at V came to 0 bases and at J to 2 bases, leaving 9 bases not matched to a gene. CDR3 size: 17 residues.

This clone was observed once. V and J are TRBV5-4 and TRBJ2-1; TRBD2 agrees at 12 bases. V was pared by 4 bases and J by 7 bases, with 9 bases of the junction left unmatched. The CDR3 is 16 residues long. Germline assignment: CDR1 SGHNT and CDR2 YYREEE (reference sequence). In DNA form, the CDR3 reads TGTGCCAGCAGCCGCCCTAGCGGGGGGGGGTTGAATGAGCAGTTCTTC. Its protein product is CASSRPSGGGLNEQFF.

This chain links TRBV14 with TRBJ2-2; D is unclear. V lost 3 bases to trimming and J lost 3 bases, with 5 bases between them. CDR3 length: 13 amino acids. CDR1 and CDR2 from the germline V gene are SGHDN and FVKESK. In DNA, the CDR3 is TGTGCCAGCAGCCATCGGTACACCGGGGAGCTGTTTTTT. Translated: CASSHRYTGELFF. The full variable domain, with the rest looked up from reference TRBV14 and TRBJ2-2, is EAGVTQFPSHSVIEKGQTVTLRCDPISGHDNLYWYRRVMGKEIKFLLHFVKESKQDESGMPNNRFLAERTGGTYSTLKVQPAELEDSGVYFCASSHRYTGELFFGEGSRLTVL.

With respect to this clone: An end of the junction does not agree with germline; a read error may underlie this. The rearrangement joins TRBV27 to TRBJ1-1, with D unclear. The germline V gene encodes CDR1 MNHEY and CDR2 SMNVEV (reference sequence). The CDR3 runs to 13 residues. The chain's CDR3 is CASSLSLNTEAFF. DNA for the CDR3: TGTGCCAGCAGTCTATCATTGAACACTGAAGCTTTCTTT.

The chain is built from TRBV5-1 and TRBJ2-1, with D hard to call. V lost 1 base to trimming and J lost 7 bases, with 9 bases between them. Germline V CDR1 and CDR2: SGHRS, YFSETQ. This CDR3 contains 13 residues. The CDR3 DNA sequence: TGCGCCAGCAGCTTGATAGTGGGGAATGAGCAGTTCTTC. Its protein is CASSLIVGNEQFF.

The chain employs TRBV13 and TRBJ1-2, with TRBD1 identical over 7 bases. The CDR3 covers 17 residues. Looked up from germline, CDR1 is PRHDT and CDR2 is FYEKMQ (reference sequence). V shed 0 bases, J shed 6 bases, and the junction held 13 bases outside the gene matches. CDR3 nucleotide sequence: TGTGCCAGCAGCTTAGGGAGGGGCAGGGGGACAGCGGATGGCTACACCTTC. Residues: CASSLGRGRGTADGYTF.

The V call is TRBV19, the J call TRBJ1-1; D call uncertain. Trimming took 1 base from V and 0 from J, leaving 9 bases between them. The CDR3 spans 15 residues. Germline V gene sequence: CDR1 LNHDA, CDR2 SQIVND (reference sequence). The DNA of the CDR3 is TGTGCCAGTAGTATAGGGAGCCACCTGAACACTGAAGCTTTCTTT. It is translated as CASSIGSHLNTEAFF. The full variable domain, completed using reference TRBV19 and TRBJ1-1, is DGGITQSPKYLFRKEGQNVTLSCEQNLNHDAMYWYRQDPGQGLRLIYYSQIVNDFQKGDIAEGYSVSREKKESFPLTVTSAQKNPTAFYLCASSIGSHLNTEAFFGQGTRLTVV.

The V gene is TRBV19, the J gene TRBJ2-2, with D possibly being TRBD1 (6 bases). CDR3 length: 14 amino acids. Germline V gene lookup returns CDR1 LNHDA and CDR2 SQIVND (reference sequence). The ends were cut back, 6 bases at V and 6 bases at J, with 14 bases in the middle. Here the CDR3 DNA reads TGTGCCAGTAGGTGGACAGTGAAACCCGGGGAGCTGTTTTTT. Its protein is CASRWTVKPGELFF.

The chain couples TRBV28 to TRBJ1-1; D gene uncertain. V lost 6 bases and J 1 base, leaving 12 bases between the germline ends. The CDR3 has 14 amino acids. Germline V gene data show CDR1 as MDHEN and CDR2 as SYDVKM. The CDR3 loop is CASSKGRTNTEAFF. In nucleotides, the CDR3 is TGTGCCAGCAGCAAGGGCCGGACGAACACTGAAGCTTTCTTT.

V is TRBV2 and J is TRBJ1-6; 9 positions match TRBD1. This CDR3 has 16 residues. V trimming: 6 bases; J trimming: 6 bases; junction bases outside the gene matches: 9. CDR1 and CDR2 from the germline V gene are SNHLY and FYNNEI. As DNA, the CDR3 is TGTGCCAGCAGGGACACAGGGGGCGGCAGTAATTCACCCCTCCACTTT. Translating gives CASRDTGGGSNSPLHF.

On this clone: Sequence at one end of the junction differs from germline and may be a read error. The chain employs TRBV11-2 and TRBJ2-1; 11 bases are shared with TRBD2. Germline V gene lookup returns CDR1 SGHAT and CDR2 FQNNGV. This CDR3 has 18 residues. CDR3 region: CASSLVPSTSGDYSEQFF. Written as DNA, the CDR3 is TGTGCCAGCAGCTTAGTCCCCTCGACTAGCGGGGACTACAGTGAGCAGTTCTTC.

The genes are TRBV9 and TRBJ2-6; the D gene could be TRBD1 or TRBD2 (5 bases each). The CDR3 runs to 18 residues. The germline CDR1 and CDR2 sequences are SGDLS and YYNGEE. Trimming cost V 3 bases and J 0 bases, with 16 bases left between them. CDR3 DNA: TGTGCCAGCAGCGCCGGGACCCCTACAAGCTCTGGGGCCAACGTCCTGACTTTC. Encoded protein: CASSAGTPTSSGANVLTF.

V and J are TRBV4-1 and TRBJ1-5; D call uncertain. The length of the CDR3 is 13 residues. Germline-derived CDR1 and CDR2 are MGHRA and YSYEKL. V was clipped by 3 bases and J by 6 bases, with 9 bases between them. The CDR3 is CASSQSGSQPQHF. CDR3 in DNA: TGCGCCAGCAGCCAGAGTGGGAGTCAGCCCCAGCATTTT.

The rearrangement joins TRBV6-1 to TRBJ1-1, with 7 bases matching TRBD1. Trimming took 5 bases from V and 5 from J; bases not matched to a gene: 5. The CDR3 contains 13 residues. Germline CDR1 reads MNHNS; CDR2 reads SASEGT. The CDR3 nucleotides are TGTGCCAGCAGTTTAACAGGGGCAACTGAAGCTTTCTTT. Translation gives CASSLTGATEAFF.

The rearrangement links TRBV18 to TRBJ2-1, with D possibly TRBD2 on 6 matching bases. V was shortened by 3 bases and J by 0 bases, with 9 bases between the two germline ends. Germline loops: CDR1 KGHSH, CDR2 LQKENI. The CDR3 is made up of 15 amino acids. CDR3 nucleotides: TGTGCCAGCTCACCCCGACTAGGCTCCTACAATGAGCAGTTCTTC. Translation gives CASSPRLGSYNEQFF.

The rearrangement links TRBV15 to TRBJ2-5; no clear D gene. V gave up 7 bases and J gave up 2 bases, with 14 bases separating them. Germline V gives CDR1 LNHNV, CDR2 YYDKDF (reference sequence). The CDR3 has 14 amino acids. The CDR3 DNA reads TGTGCCACCACCCCGACGCCCCGACAAGAGACCCAGTACTTC. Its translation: CATTPTPRQETQYF.

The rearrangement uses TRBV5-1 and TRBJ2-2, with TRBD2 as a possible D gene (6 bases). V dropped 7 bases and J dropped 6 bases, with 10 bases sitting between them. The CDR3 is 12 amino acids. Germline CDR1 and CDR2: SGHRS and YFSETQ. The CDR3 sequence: CASEGGPGELFF. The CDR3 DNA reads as TGCGCCAGCGAGGGAGGCCCCGGGGAGCTGTTTTTT.

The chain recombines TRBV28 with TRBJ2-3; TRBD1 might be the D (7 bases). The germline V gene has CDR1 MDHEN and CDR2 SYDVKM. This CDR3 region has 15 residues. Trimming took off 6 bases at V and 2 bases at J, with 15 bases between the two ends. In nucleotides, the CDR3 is TGTGCCAGCAGGGGGGCGGGACAGTCCACAGATACGCAGTATTTT. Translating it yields CASRGAGQSTDTQYF.

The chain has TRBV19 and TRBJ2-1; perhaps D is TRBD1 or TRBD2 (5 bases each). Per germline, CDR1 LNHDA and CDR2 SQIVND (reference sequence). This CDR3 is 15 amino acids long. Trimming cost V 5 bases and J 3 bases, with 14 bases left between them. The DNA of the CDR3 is TGTGCCAGTAGTCCCGGGACCTGGATCTACAATGAGCAGTTCTTC. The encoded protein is CASSPGTWIYNEQFF.

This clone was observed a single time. The CDR3 DNA sequence: TGTGCCAGCAGGGCCCCGGCTGGAAACACCATATATTTT. Protein product: CASRAPAGNTIYF. The chain is built from TRBV6-5 and TRBJ1-3; unclear D gene. The CDR3 contains 13 residues. CDR1 is MNHEY and CDR2 is SVGAGI in the germline V gene. Trimming cost V 6 bases and J 2 bases, with 8 bases left between them.

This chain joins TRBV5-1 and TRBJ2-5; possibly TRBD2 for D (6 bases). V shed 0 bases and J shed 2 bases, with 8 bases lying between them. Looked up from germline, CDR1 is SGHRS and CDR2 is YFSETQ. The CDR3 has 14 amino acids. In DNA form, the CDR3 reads TGCGCCAGCAGCTTGGGGCGGGGACAAGAGACCCAGTACTTC. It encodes CASSLGRGQETQYF.

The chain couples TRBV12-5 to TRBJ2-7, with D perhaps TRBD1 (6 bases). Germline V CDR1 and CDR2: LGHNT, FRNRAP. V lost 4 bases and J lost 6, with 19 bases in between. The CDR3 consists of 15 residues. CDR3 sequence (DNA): TGTGCTAGTGGTTACCCTACCACAGGGCTCGGCGAGCAGTACTTC. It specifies CASGYPTTGLGEQYF.

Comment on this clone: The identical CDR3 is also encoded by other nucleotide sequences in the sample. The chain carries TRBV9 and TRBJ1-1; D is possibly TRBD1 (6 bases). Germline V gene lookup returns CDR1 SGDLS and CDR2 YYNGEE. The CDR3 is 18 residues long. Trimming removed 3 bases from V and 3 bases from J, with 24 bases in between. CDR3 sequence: CASSAPRDTGTIDTEAFF. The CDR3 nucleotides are TGTGCCAGCAGCGCTCCCCGCGATACCGGGACAATCGACACTGAAGCTTTCTTT.

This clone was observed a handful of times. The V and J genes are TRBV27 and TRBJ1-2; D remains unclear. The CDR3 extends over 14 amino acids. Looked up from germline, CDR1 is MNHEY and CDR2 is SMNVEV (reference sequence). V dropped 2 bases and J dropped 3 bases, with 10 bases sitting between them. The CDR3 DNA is TGTGCCAGCAGTTTAACCTCTATGGACTATGGCTACACCTTC. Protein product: CASSLTSMDYGYTF.

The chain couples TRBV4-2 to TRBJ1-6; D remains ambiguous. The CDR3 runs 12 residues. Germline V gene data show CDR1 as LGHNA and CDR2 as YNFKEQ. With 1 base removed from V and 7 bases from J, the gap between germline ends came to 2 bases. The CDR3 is CASSQANSPLHF. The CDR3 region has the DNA TGTGCCAGCAGCCAAGCCAATTCACCCCTCCACTTT.

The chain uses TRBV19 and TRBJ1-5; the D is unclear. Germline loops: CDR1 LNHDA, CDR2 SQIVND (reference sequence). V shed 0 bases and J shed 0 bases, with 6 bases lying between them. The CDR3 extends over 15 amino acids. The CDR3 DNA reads TGTGCCAGTAGTATAGAAGGGTCTAGCAATCAGCCCCAGCATTTT. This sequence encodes CASSIEGSSNQPQHF.

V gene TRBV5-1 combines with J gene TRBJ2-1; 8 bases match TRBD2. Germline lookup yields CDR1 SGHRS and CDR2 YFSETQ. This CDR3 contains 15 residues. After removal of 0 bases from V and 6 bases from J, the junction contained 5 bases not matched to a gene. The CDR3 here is CASSLAGLVSNEQFF. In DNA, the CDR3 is TGCGCCAGCAGCTTGGCGGGACTAGTGTCCAATGAGCAGTTCTTC.

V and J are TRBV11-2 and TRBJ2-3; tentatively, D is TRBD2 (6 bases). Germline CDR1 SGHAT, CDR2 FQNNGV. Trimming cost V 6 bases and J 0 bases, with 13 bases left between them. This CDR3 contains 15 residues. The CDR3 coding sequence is TGTGCCAGCAGAATCCCCGGGACTAGCACAGATACGCAGTATTTT. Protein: CASRIPGTSTDTQYF.